The rows below give T cell receptor beta chains drawn from one sample of a study of cytomegalovirus exposure and HLA in healthy donors. Assay used: immunoSEQ multiplex PCR; TCRdb lists only in-frame clones, some missing. This sample has about 130,000 clones; roughly 70% occur once, and the top ten carry 4.3%. Sequencing was done on a sample of PBMCs. The receptor source for this set is a man between 18 and 35 years old in good health and CMV-seropositive. Each CDR3 is given with its conserved first and last residue. The order of the fields is D gene, clone size, CDR3 length, J gene, V gene, CDR3 protein, CDR3 DNA. D genes are given only for firm matches. Rows may omit the clone size; those that give it use once, few, many or a size class.

>NA|NA|15|TRBJ2-1|TRBV5-6
CASSYQGMGYNEQFF
TGTGCCAGCAGCTATCAGGGGATGGGCTACAATGAGCAGTTCTTC
>NA|NA|14|TRBJ2-2|TRBV6-5
CASSHRANTGELFF
TGTGCCAGCAGTCACAGGGCGAACACCGGGGAGCTGTTTTTT
>TRBD1|NA|16|TRBJ1-2|TRBV7-6
CASSSPGQGRARGYTF
TGTGCCAGCAGCTCACCGGGACAGGGACGAGCGCGAGGCTACACCTTC
>NA|NA|14|TRBJ1-1|TRBV21-1
CASTPFTGGYEAFF
TGTGCCAGCACCCCTTTTACGGGAGGCTATGAAGCTTTCTTT
>NA|NA|12|TRBJ2-7|TRBV2
CASSENSYEQYF
TGTGCCAGCAGTGAGAACAGCTACGAGCAGTACTTC
>NA|NA|13|TRBJ2-2|TRBV11-2
CASTPRDTGELFF
TGTGCCAGCACCCCCCGGGACACCGGGGAGCTGTTTTTT
>NA|NA|13|TRBJ2-7|TRBV5-1
CASSLQASYEQYF
TGCGCCAGCAGCTTGCAGGCATCCTACGAGCAGTACTTC
>NA|NA|16|TRBJ2-4|TRBV5-4
CASTLGGRGARDIQYF
TGTGCCAGCACCCTGGGTGGTCGGGGGGCAAGGGACATTCAGTACTTC
>NA|NA|15|TRBJ1-3|TRBV25-1
CASSAKGGMRNTIYF
TGTGCCAGCAGCGCCAAGGGGGGGATGCGTAACACCATATATTTT
>NA|NA|11|TRBJ1-2|TRBV29-1
CSVGSIYGYTF
TGCAGCGTTGGCAGTATCTATGGCTACACCTTC
>NA|few|13|TRBJ2-1|TRBV7-2
CASSLVVEGEQFF
TGTGCCAGCAGCTTAGTGGTAGAGGGTGAGCAGTTCTTC
>NA|NA|15|TRBJ1-3|TRBV7-9
CASSLGTAKGNTIYF
TGTGCCAGCAGCTTAGGGACAGCGAAAGGAAACACCATATATTTT
>NA|NA|14|TRBJ1-4|TRBV28
CASCAGGLNEKLFF
TGTGCCAGCTGCGCGGGGGGGTTAAATGAAAAACTGTTTTTT
>NA|NA|15|TRBJ1-5|TRBV27
CASRPTPTGAQPQHF
TGTGCCAGCAGGCCAACCCCGACAGGCGCTCAGCCCCAGCATTTT
>TRBD1|NA|15|TRBJ1-6|TRBV6-5
CASSYGGQVPSPLHF
TGTGCCAGCAGTTACGGGGGACAGGTACCTTCACCCCTCCACTTT
>TRBD1|NA|16|TRBJ2-2|TRBV11-2
CASRAYRGDGTGELFF
TGTGCCAGCAGGGCGTACAGGGGAGACGGCACCGGGGAGCTGTTTTTT
>TRBD1|NA|15|TRBJ2-2|TRBV18
CASSRRTGNTGELFF
TGTGCCAGCTCACGACGGACAGGGAACACCGGGGAGCTGTTTTTT
>NA|NA|15|TRBJ1-6|TRBV19
CASSMAGPGDSPLHF
TGTGCCAGTAGTATGGCAGGGCCAGGGGATTCACCCCTCCACTTT
>NA|NA|13|TRBJ2-5|TRBV6-1
CASTRGAGETQYF
TGTGCCAGCACCCGCGGGGCCGGAGAGACCCAGTACTTC
>TRBD2|NA|18|TRBJ2-3|TRBV23-1
CASSPGTSGRRGTDTQYF
TGCGCCAGCAGTCCTGGGACTAGCGGGAGAAGGGGCACAGATACGCAGTATTTT
>TRBD1|NA|14|TRBJ1-5|TRBV19
CASKRQGSNQPQHF
TGTGCCAGTAAAAGACAGGGGAGCAATCAGCCCCAGCATTTT
>NA|NA|14|TRBJ2-7|TRBV19
CASSFRQDLNEQYF
TGTGCCAGTAGTTTCCGACAGGATCTAAACGAGCAGTACTTC
>NA|NA|15|TRBJ2-7|TRBV6-6
CASSYSQEGPYEQYF
TGTGCCAGCAGTTACTCTCAGGAGGGGCCCTACGAGCAGTACTTC
>TRBD1|NA|15|TRBJ2-1|TRBV7-2
CASSLDGTDYNEQFF
TGTGCCAGCAGCTTAGACGGGACAGATTACAATGAGCAGTTCTTC
>NA|NA|17|TRBJ1-3|TRBV5-1
CASSLGPSRTSGNTIYF
TGCGCCAGCAGCTTGGGCCCCTCGCGCACCTCTGGAAACACCATATATTTT
>TRBD1|NA|14|TRBJ1-3|TRBV18
CASSSGQGADTIYF
TGTGCCAGCTCATCCGGACAGGGGGCAGACACCATATATTTT
>NA|NA|13|TRBJ2-2|TRBV5-6
CASSQRLTGELFF
TGTGCCAGCAGCCAACGACTAACCGGGGAGCTGTTTTTT
>TRBD1|NA|15|TRBJ1-1|TRBV14
CASSHWTGQNTEAFF
TGTGCCAGCAGCCATTGGACAGGGCAGAACACTGAAGCTTTCTTT
>TRBD1|NA|15|TRBJ1-6|TRBV19
CASMDRAIYNSPLHF
TGTGCCAGTATGGACAGGGCGATCTATAATTCACCCCTCCACTTT
>TRBD1|few|16|TRBJ1-1|TRBV4-1
CASSQEPGQGFTEAFF
TGCGCCAGCAGCCAAGAACCGGGACAGGGATTCACTGAAGCTTTCTTT
>TRBD2|NA|15|TRBJ2-7|TRBV19
CASTLDSGRSYEQYF
TGTGCCAGTACCCTTGACAGCGGGAGATCCTACGAGCAGTACTTC
>NA|NA|13|TRBJ1-2|TRBV6-5
CASLDTLNYGYTF
TGTGCCAGCCTTGACACCCTAAACTATGGCTACACCTTC
>NA|NA|14|TRBJ2-2|TRBV2
CASSVGAMTGELFF
TGTGCCAGCAGTGTGGGGGCCATGACCGGGGAGCTGTTTTTT
>NA|NA|15|TRBJ1-3|TRBV10-3
CAISEGRYSGNTIYF
TGTGCCATCAGTGAGGGCCGATACTCTGGAAACACCATATATTTT
>TRBD1|NA|14|TRBJ1-1|TRBV29-1
CSVEGTAMNTEAFF
TGCAGCGTTGAGGGGACAGCCATGAACACTGAAGCTTTCTTT
>NA|NA|12|TRBJ1-2|TRBV5-6
CASSYDGPGYTF
TGTGCCAGCAGCTATGATGGGCCTGGCTACACCTTC